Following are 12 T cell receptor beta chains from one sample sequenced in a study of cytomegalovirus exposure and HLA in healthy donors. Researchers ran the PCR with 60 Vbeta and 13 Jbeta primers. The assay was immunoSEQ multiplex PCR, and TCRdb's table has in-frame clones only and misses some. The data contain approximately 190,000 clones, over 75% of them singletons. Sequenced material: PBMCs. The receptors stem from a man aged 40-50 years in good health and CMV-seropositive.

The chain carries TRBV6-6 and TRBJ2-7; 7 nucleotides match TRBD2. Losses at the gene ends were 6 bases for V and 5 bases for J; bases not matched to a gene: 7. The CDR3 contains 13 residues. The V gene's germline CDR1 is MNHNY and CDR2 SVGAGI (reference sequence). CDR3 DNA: TGTGCCAGCAGCTCCTTGGGGGGGAACGAGCAGTACTTC. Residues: CASSSLGGNEQYF.

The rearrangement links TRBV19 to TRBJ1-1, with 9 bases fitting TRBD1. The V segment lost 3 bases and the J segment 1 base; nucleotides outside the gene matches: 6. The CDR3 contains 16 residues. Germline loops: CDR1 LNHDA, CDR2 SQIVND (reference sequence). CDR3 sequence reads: CASSMDRGGWNTEAFF. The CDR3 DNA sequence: TGTGCCAGTAGTATGGACAGGGGAGGATGGAACACTGAAGCTTTCTTT.

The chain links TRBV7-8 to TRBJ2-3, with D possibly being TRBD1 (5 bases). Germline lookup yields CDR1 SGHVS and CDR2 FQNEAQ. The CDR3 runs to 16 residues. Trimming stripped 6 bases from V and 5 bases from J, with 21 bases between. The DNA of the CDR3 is TGTGCCAGCAGTAGCCCCCTTATTCGGCAGGGAGATACGCAGTATTTT. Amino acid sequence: CASSSPLIRQGDTQYF.

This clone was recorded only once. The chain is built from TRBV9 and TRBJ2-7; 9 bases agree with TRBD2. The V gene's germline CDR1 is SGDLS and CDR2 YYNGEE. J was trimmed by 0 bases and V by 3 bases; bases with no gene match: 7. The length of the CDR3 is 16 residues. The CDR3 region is CASSGRAGGSSYEQYF. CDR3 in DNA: TGTGCCAGCAGCGGGCGTGCGGGGGGGAGCTCCTACGAGCAGTACTTC. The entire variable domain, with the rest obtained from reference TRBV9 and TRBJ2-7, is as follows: DSGVTQTPKHLITATGQRVTLRCSPRSGDLSVYWYQQSLDQGLQFLIQYYNGEERAKGNILERFSAQQFPDLHSELNLSSLELGDSALYFCASSGRAGGSSYEQYFGPGTRLTVT.

CDR3 sequence: CASNGDSGYLAQYF. CDR3 nucleotide sequence: TGCGCCAGCAATGGGGACAGTGGATATTTGGCGCAGTATTTT. The rearrangement joins TRBV5-1 to TRBJ2-3, with 7 bases that match TRBD1. This CDR3 has 14 residues. Germline CDR1 is SGHRS and CDR2 is YFSETQ. Germline trimming cut 6 bases from V and 10 bases from J; bases unmatched to any gene: 14.

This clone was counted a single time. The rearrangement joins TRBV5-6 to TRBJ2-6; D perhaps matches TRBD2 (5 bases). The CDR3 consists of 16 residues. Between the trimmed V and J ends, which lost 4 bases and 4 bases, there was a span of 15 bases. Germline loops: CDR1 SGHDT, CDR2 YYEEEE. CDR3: CASSPDSPLGANVLTF. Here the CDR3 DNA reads TGTGCCAGCAGCCCGGACTCGCCCTTGGGGGCCAACGTCCTGACTTTC.

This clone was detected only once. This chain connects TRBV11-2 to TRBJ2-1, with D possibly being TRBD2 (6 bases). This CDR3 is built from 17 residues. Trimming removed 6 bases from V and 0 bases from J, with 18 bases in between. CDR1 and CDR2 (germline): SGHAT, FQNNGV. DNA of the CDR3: TGTGCCAGCAGGTTGTCGTATAGCGGCAGCTCCTACAATGAGCAGTTCTTC. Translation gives CASRLSYSGSSYNEQFF.

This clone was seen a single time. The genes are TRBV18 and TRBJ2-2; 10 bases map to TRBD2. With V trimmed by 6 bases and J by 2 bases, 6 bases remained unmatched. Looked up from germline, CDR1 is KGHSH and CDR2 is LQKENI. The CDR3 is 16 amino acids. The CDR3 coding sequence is TGTGCCAGCTCTAGCGGGGGGCATGTCAACACCGGGGAGCTGTTTTTT. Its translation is CASSSGGHVNTGELFF.

The CDR3 loop is CASSLLAPYEQYF. CDR3 DNA: TGTGCCAGCAGTTTACTAGCCCCCTACGAGCAGTACTTC. The chain has TRBV28 and TRBJ2-7; TRBD2 is a possible D gene (5 bases). This CDR3 has 13 residues. Germline loops: CDR1 MDHEN, CDR2 SYDVKM. Trimming removed 2 bases from V and 2 bases from J, with 7 bases in between.

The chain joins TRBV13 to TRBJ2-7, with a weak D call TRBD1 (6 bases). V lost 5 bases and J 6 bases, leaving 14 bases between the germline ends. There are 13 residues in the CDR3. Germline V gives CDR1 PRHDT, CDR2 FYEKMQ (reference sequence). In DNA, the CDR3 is TGTGCCAGCAGCCCCCCAACAGGGCTCGAGCAGTACTTC. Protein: CASSPPTGLEQYF.

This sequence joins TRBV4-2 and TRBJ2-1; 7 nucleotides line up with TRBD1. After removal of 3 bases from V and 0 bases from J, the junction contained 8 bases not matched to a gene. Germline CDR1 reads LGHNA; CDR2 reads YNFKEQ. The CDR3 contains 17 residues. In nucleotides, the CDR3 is TGTGCCAGCAGCCACGGATCTGGGACAGCCTCCTACAATGAGCAGTTCTTC. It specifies CASSHGSGTASYNEQFF.

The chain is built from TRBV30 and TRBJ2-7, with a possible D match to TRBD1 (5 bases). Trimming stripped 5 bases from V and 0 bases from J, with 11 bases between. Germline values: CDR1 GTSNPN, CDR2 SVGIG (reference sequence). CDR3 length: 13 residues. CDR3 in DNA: TGTGCCTGGGTAGGGGTTAGCTCCTACGAGCAGTACTTC. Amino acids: CAWVGVSSYEQYF.